The 27 T cell receptor beta chains reported below all come from one sample, sequenced in a study of blood T cell repertoires in COVID-19. Sequencing used immunoSEQ multiplex PCR; TCRdb keeps in-frame clones, though not all of them. Here the sample spans 100,000 to 150,000 clones, around nine tenths being singletons. The material sequenced was peripheral blood. Receptors originate from a man between 50 and 59 years old with acute or convalescent COVID-19.

The chain recombines TRBV27 with TRBJ1-2, with D possibly matching TRBD1 (6 bases). Trimming removed 6 bases at V and 10 bases at J, with 27 bases between. Germline V lookup: CDR1 MNHEY, CDR2 SMNVEV (reference sequence). This CDR3 spans 16 amino acids. The CDR3 spells CASRLGYFRTAENYTF. In nucleotides, the CDR3 is TGTGCCAGCAGACTTGGTTATTTTCGGACAGCTGAGAACTACACCTTC.

The V and J genes are TRBV19 and TRBJ1-5; weak D call: TRBD1 (5 bases). Trimming took 4 bases from V and 4 from J, leaving 11 bases between them. The CDR3 is 14 residues long. Germline CDR1 reads LNHDA; CDR2 reads SQIVND (reference sequence). In DNA, the CDR3 is TGTGCCAGTAGTACCGACGGGGGGAATCAGCCCCAGCATTTT. Protein: CASSTDGGNQPQHF. The full variable domain, completed using reference TRBV19 and TRBJ1-5, is DGGITQSPKYLFRKEGQNVTLSCEQNLNHDAMYWYRQDPGQGLRLIYYSQIVNDFQKGDIAEGYSVSREKKESFPLTVTSAQKNPTAFYLCASSTDGGNQPQHFGDGTRLSIL.

This clone was seen more than once but under ten times. The rearrangement joins TRBV7-8 to TRBJ2-7; 9 bases are shared with TRBD1. V lost 4 bases and J lost 3; bases outside the gene matches: 10. Germline V lookup: CDR1 SGHVS, CDR2 FQNEAQ. The CDR3 extends over 16 amino acids. The CDR3 DNA follows: TGTGCCAGCAGCTACACAGGGGGCTCAAACATCTACGAGCAGTACTTC. This translates into CASSYTGGSNIYEQYF.

The sample holds one count of this clone. DNA for the CDR3: TGTGCCAGCAGCACGAGGGACAGTTTGGAGACCCAGTACTTC. Translation gives CASSTRDSLETQYF. This rearrangement joins TRBV11-3 to TRBJ2-5; 7 nucleotides align to TRBD1. CDR1 SGHNT and CDR2 YENEEA come from the germline V gene. The V segment lost 5 bases and the J segment 5 bases; nucleotides outside the gene matches: 8. This CDR3 contains 14 residues.

The chain joins TRBV27 to TRBJ1-1; TRBD1 aligns across 8 bases. V shed 5 bases, J shed 1 base, and the junction held 6 bases outside the gene matches. The germline gives CDR1 MNHEY, CDR2 SMNVEV (reference sequence). This CDR3 spans 15 amino acids. The CDR3 sequence is CASSAGQVPNTEAFF. CDR3 nucleotide sequence: TGTGCCAGCAGTGCGGGACAGGTTCCGAACACTGAAGCTTTCTTT.

The chain links TRBV12-3 or TRBV12-4 to TRBJ2-1; 8 bases fit TRBD1. With V trimmed by 5 bases and J by 7 bases, 1 base remained unmatched. The CDR3 extends over 12 amino acids. CDR3 DNA sequence: TGTGCCAGCAGTCGACAGGGGAATGAGCAGTTCTTC. As protein: CASSRQGNEQFF.

The V gene is TRBV6-6, the J gene TRBJ1-1, with no clear D. The V end was cut by 10 bases, the J end by 1 base, with 10 bases between. The CDR3 has 12 amino acids. Germline CDR1 MNHNY, CDR2 SVGAGI (reference sequence). In DNA, the CDR3 is TGTGCCACGCTGGCCTCGAACACTGAAGCTTTCTTT. Translation gives CATLASNTEAFF.

The chain couples TRBV9 to TRBJ1-1, with a possible D match to TRBD1 (5 bases). CDR1 and CDR2 (germline): SGDLS, YYNGEE. V was trimmed by 0 bases and J by 1 base, leaving 13 bases between them. The CDR3 contains 16 residues. The CDR3 is CASSVEGLGGNTEAFF. The CDR3 DNA follows: TGTGCCAGCAGCGTAGAGGGCTTGGGGGGGAACACTGAAGCTTTCTTT.

This chain links TRBV30 with TRBJ2-1, with 8 bases aligning to TRBD1. V was pared by 1 base and J by 1 base, with 3 bases of the junction left unmatched. Germline V gives CDR1 GTSNPN, CDR2 SVGIG (reference sequence). This CDR3 is 15 amino acids long. CDR3 sequence: CAWSADRGSYNEQFF. The CDR3, as DNA: TGTGCCTGGAGTGCTGACAGGGGATCCTACAATGAGCAGTTCTTC. The variable domain in full, with the rest retrieved from reference TRBV30 and TRBJ2-1, is SQTIHQWPATLVQPVGSPLSLECTVEGTSNPNLYWYRQAAGRGLQLLFYSVGIGQISSEVPQNLSASRPQDRQFILSSKKLLLSDSGFYLCAWSADRGSYNEQFFGPGTRLTVL.

This sequence joins TRBV11-2 and TRBJ2-5; a weak D match, TRBD2 (5 bases). Trimming removed 2 bases at V and 2 bases at J, with 12 bases between. Germline lookup yields CDR1 SGHAT and CDR2 FQNNGV. The length of the CDR3 is 15 residues. In DNA form, the CDR3 reads TGTGCCAGCAGCTTATCCGGGATAATGCAAGAGACCCAGTACTTC. Amino acid sequence: CASSLSGIMQETQYF.

The chain uses TRBV19 and TRBJ2-7, with 14 positions matching TRBD2. The CDR3 runs 17 residues. The V segment lost 5 bases and the J segment 1 base; nucleotides outside the gene matches: 7. Germline V CDR1 and CDR2: LNHDA, SQIVND (reference sequence). CDR3 DNA sequence: TGTGCCAGTAGTGCCTCCGGGACTAGCGGGAGTTCCTACGAGCAGTACTTC. This sequence encodes CASSASGTSGSSYEQYF.

The chain couples TRBV5-5 to TRBJ2-7; 9 positions match TRBD1. CDR1 is SGHKS, CDR2 YYEKEE, per germline (reference sequence). V trimming: 2 bases; J trimming: 3 bases; junction bases outside the gene matches: 9. The CDR3 length is 16 residues. CDR3 amino acids: CASSFSSGTGIYEQYF. In DNA form, the CDR3 reads TGTGCCAGCAGCTTCTCTTCCGGGACAGGGATCTACGAGCAGTACTTC.

The genes are TRBV27 and TRBJ2-7; 9 bases match TRBD1. V shed 5 bases, J shed 0 bases, and the junction held 8 bases outside the gene matches. The CDR3 is 16 residues long. The germline V gene has CDR1 MNHEY and CDR2 SMNVEV (reference sequence). Here the CDR3 DNA reads TGTGCCAGCAGTATACTAAACAGGGGGCGCTCCTACGAGCAGTACTTC. Translated: CASSILNRGRSYEQYF.

This chain uses TRBV30 with TRBJ2-1, with TRBD2 identical over 9 bases. CDR1 is GTSNPN, CDR2 SVGIG, per germline (reference sequence). The CDR3 spans 18 residues. V was pared by 5 bases and J by 6 bases, with 20 bases of the junction left unmatched. The CDR3 is CAWAPFSGSFEMANEQFF. In DNA, the CDR3 is TGTGCCTGGGCACCCTTTAGCGGGAGCTTTGAGATGGCCAATGAGCAGTTCTTC.

V is TRBV4-3 and J is TRBJ1-2; possibly TRBD1 for D (6 bases). V dropped 0 bases and J dropped 7 bases, with 15 bases sitting between them. The CDR3 extends over 15 amino acids. CDR1 is LGHNA, CDR2 YSLEER, per germline. The chain's CDR3 is CASSQDLQGSGGYTF. DNA of the CDR3: TGCGCCAGCAGCCAAGATCTTCAGGGGTCTGGTGGCTACACCTTC.

This sequence joins TRBV19 and TRBJ1-5, with 9 bases that match TRBD1. CDR1 and CDR2 (germline): LNHDA, SQIVND (reference sequence). V shed 8 bases and J 5 bases; nucleotides not matched to a gene: 7. CDR3 length: 14 residues. This CDR3 is CASRTGGADQPQHF. DNA of the CDR3: TGTGCCAGTCGAACAGGGGGCGCCGATCAGCCCCAGCATTTT.

V usage is TRBV18 and J usage is TRBJ2-7; 8 nucleotides agree with TRBD2. Germline V CDR1 and CDR2: KGHSH, LQKENI. The ends lost 2 bases at V and 5 bases at J; junction bases unmatched: 8. This CDR3 is 15 amino acids long. CDR3: CASSPVVAGRNEQYF. CDR3 nucleotides: TGTGCCAGCTCACCAGTGGTAGCGGGAAGGAACGAGCAGTACTTC.

This chain uses TRBV7-9 with TRBJ1-1, with a weak D call TRBD1 (6 bases). V was pared by 5 bases and J by 3 bases, with 10 bases between. The CDR3 is made up of 13 amino acids. The germline gives CDR1 SEHNR, CDR2 FQNEAQ (reference sequence). The CDR3 loop reads CASSHGQHTEAFF. The CDR3 coding sequence is TGTGCCAGCAGCCACGGACAGCACACTGAAGCTTTCTTT. The complete variable domain, with remaining parts taken from reference TRBV7-9 and TRBJ1-1, reads DTGVSQNPRHKITKRGQNVTFRCDPISEHNRLYWYRQTLGQGPEFLTYFQNEAQLEKSRLLSDRFSAERPKGSFSTLEIQRTEQGDSAMYLCASSHGQHTEAFFGQGTRLTVV.

The V and J genes are TRBV25-1 and TRBJ1-1; the D gene is possibly TRBD1 (6 bases). Germline V gene sequence: CDR1 MGHDK, CDR2 SYGVNS. Trimming pared 3 bases from V and 5 bases from J, leaving 19 bases between. This CDR3 region has 16 residues. CDR3 amino acids: CASSDPRTRGTTEAFF. CDR3 DNA sequence: TGTGCCAGCAGTGACCCGAGAACCAGGGGAACGACTGAAGCTTTCTTT.

In this sample, this clone turned up a few times. The CDR3 DNA follows: TGTGCCAGCAGCTTAGCGCTGGCAACTGGAAACACCATATATTTT. Translated, it gives CASSLALATGNTIYF. V is TRBV7-9 and J is TRBJ1-3; D unresolved. V gave up 0 bases and J gave up 2 bases, with 8 bases separating them. Germline CDR1 reads SEHNR; CDR2 reads FQNEAQ (reference sequence). This CDR3 contains 15 residues.

This clone was observed a few times. This chain connects TRBV7-9 to TRBJ1-3; D is undetermined. The CDR3 has 17 amino acids. Between the trimmed V and J ends, which lost 2 bases and 7 bases, there was a span of 21 bases. Germline V lookup: CDR1 SEHNR, CDR2 FQNEAQ (reference sequence). CDR3 nucleotides: TGTGCCAGCAGCTTAATCCACTATCAGATAAACGGGAACACCATATATTTT. It translates to CASSLIHYQINGNTIYF.

The rearrangement joins TRBV7-2 to TRBJ2-5; 9 nucleotides line up with TRBD2. With V trimmed by 3 bases and J by 5 bases, 7 bases remained unmatched. Germline values: CDR1 SGHTA, CDR2 FQGNSA. The CDR3 extends over 15 amino acids. The CDR3 DNA sequence: TGTGCCAGCAGCTTGTGGGCTAGCGGGACCGAGACCCAGTACTTC. Translating it yields CASSLWASGTETQYF.

The chain has TRBV9 and TRBJ2-7; 9 bases fit TRBD1. Per the germline V gene, CDR1 is SGDLS and CDR2 is YYNGEE. The CDR3 has 15 amino acids. After removal of 4 bases from V and 0 bases from J, the junction contained 5 bases not matched to a gene. The CDR3 is CASSPGQGHSYEQYF. As DNA, the CDR3 is TGTGCCAGCAGCCCTGGACAGGGGCACTCCTACGAGCAGTACTTC.

V and J are TRBV7-6 and TRBJ1-5, with D possibly TRBD1 on 6 matching bases. The CDR3 totals 13 residues. Per the germline V gene, CDR1 is SGHVS and CDR2 is FNYEAQ. Trimming shortened V by 5 bases and J by 4 bases, and 9 bases separated the two germline ends. CDR3 DNA sequence: TGTGCCAGCAGCCGTACAGGGAATCAGCCCCAGCATTTT. Translating it yields CASSRTGNQPQHF.

This sequence joins TRBV7-9 and TRBJ1-1; weak D call: TRBD1 (5 bases). The germline V and J ends were trimmed by 5 bases and 1 base, with 14 bases remaining between them. CDR3 length: 15 residues. Germline CDR1 reads SEHNR; CDR2 reads FQNEAQ (reference sequence). CDR3 in DNA: TGTGCCAGCAGCCCCGGGGGGGGACGGAACACTGAAGCTTTCTTT. Residues: CASSPGGGRNTEAFF.

V is TRBV13 and J is TRBJ2-7, with D possibly TRBD2 on 6 matching bases. The germline V gene encodes CDR1 PRHDT and CDR2 FYEKMQ (reference sequence). The CDR3 extends over 14 amino acids. With 5 bases removed from V and 7 bases from J, the gap between germline ends came to 18 bases. CDR3 DNA: TGTGCCAGCAGCCCCAGCACGGGAGTTCGGGAGCAGTACTTC. Translation gives CASSPSTGVREQYF.

V and J are TRBV14 and TRBJ2-4; 16 bases align to TRBD2. The CDR3 length is 20 residues. With 1 base clipped from V and 0 bases from J, the junction kept 6 bases outside the gene matches. Germline assignment: CDR1 SGHDN and CDR2 FVKESK. The CDR3 here is CASSQVGLAGGPIAKNIQYF. The CDR3 DNA reads TGTGCCAGCAGCCAAGTGGGACTAGCGGGAGGGCCAATAGCCAAAAACATTCAGTACTTC.